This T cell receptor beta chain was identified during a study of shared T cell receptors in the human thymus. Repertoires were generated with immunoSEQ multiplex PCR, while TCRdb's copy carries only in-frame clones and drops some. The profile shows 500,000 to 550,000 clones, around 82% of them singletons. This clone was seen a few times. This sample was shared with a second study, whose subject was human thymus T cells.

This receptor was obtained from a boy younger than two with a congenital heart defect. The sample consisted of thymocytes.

CDR3 nucleotide sequence: TGCGCCAGCAGCCAAGTTTCAGTTAGTGGGACTAACATCTACGAGCAGTACTTC. Residues: CASSQVSVSGTNIYEQYF. The genes are TRBV4-1 and TRBJ2-7, with 7 bases that match TRBD2. CDR1 and CDR2 (germline): MGHRA, YSYEKL. CDR3 length equals 18 residues. J lost 3 bases, V lost 1 base, and 15 bases had no gene match.